This T cell receptor (beta chain) was sequenced in a study of blood T cell repertoires in COVID-19. Generated by immunoSEQ multiplex PCR, the TCRdb table keeps only in-frame clones and is missing some. The sample records around 300,000 clones, 88% being singletons. Trimming took 4 bases from V and 8 from J; bases not matched to a gene: 8. This CDR3 has 13 residues. Germline V gene data show CDR1 as SQVTM and CDR2 as ANQGSEA. Enrolled through a virtual design, the participants were between 18 and 89 years of age and came from under 30 US areas. Input material: PBMCs or T cells enriched from blood (not recorded which). This chain links TRBV29-1 with TRBJ1-2, with 9 bases fitting TRBD1. The sequence was collected from a young man who had recovered from COVID-19. CDR3: CSVGGQGHGGYTF. The CDR3 bases are TGCAGCGTTGGAGGACAGGGGCACGGAGGCTACACCTTC.